This TCR beta chain is from a study of shared T cell receptors in the human thymus. The assay was immunoSEQ multiplex PCR, and TCRdb's table has in-frame clones only and misses some. The sample records about 540,000 clones, around 78% being singletons. Germline V lookup: CDR1 MGHDK, CDR2 SYGVNS. The V gene lost 1 base and the J gene lost 4 bases, with 5 bases spanning the gap. This CDR3 has 13 amino acids. Separately, the same data were catalogued under a study of human thymus T cells.

The source is a boy less than two years old with a congenital heart defect. The J gene is TRBJ2-1, the V gene TRBV25-1, with D unclear. Source material: thymocytes. The CDR3 nucleotides are TGTGCCAGCAGTGAATTTCCTTACAATGAGCAGTTCTTC. It yields the protein CASSEFPYNEQFF.